This T cell receptor beta chain emerged from a study of T cells in Graves' hyperthyroidism and ophthalmopathy (dated by TCRdb to about 2019). The study in broad terms: Peripheral blood samples were taken at initial diagnosis, before any treatment was given. TCR V-J signatures able to tell the groups apart were searched for in a discovery cohort of approximately 95 patients, of whom over 40 had Graves' ophthalmopathy and roughly 57 had stable Graves' hyperthyroidism. An independent validation cohort of under 20 hyperthyroidism patients and 15 or so patients who later progressed to ophthalmopathy tested prospective prediction of ophthalmopathy. The 95 to 100 discovery patients were divided at random into training and test sets in a 7:3 ratio. In addition, the study compared T-cell repertoires in thyroid tissue and in blood from roughly 6 Graves' hyperthyroidism patients. After sampling, hyperthyroidism patients received methimazole starting at 30 mg daily, and ophthalmopathy patients received high-dose intravenous methylprednisolone. The paper describes TCR Vbeta CDR3 sequencing of 130 to 150 peripheral blood samples, made up of roughly 40 ophthalmopathy patients, 70 to 75 hyperthyroidism patients and about 17 progressor patients.

Moderately to severely active disease, a Clinical Activity Score of at least 3, a NOSPECS grade of at least 4, and a duration under 3 months were present in ophthalmopathy patients. The study excluded patients with uncontrolled infections, other autoimmune diseases, pregnancy or lactation. Diagnoses relied on clinical symptoms, serum thyroxine and TRAb, thyroid ultrasound and orbital computed tomography. Ficoll-Paque density gradient centrifugation was used to isolate PBMCs from about 9.4 ml of fresh peripheral blood. Total RNA was extracted using Trizol reagent, and RNA quality was assessed on an Agilent 2100 Bioanalyzer. Summary of the overall study and its limitations: A 13 V-J signature model separated ophthalmopathy from stable hyperthyroidism, with approximately 86% sensitivity and 81% to 82% specificity in cross-validation and 80%/75% in testing. During validation, the model predicted progression to ophthalmopathy a median of approximately 7 months ahead of onset, with almost 71% sensitivity and 72.22% specificity. Most expanded thyroid clonotypes (frequency above 0.001) were also detected in blood, suggesting blood repertoires may reflect thyroid immune responses. No statistical method was used to fix the sample size in advance, and group allocation was not hidden from the investigators.

This clonotype appeared many times. Its antigen has not been determined. Nothing much larger sits one base from this clone, and base qualities are not available. TCR beta CDR3 regions were amplified from RNA transcripts. The first round of RT-PCR for the TCR CDR3 was performed with the HTBI primer set and the Qiagen OneStep RT-PCR kit. Libraries were constructed in a second round of multiplex PCR, after which size selection and purification were performed. Sequencing of the libraries was done on an Illumina HiSeq2000 using paired-end 100 bp reads. The source study handled its data this way. SOAPnuke was used to process the raw data, removing reads that contained adapters or uncalled bases, had a mean Phred below 15, or lacked an exact match to the constant primer or identifier. High-quality paired reads were merged with COPE v1.2.5, and unique nucleotide sequences were defined as clonotypes. MiTCR v1.1 was used to align the clonotypes against IMGT TRBV, TRBD and TRBJ reference segments. Analysis was restricted to V-J combinations with a frequency above 0.0001, which covered roughly 99% of repertoires. A TCS score was defined as the ratio of F50 (clonal expansion) to E x V (chaos), with BLOSUM62-based TCRdist applied between CDR3 peptides within each V-J. Welch's t-statistics and random forest reduced approximately 520 V-J features to about 13, which were used in a naive Bayes classifier (R e1071). TCRdb took the public reads, trimmed them with fastp at Q25, ran MiXCR for clone calling and kept in-frame beta chains. Rows are combined by CDR3 protein, so each entry shows the most common genes and DNA. The V and J calls here are based on TCRdb, not the publication. The sample contains more than 450,000 distinct CDR3 sequences, 20% of them found a single time. The ten top clones hold approximately 50% of the sample.

The source material was blood. This clonotype was obtained from a man in his forties with Graves' ophthalmopathy.

Here is the DNA: TGTGCCTGGAGTCCAGGGAGTCAAGAGACCCAGTACTTC. Its coded protein is CAWSPGSQETQYF. Recombination joined TRBV30 with TRBJ2-5; the D gene is perhaps TRBD1 or TRBD2, as each covers 5 bases. Trimming at the junction amounts to 2 bases on V and 2 bases on J, and the germline ends lie 9 bases apart. Taken from cysteine to phenylalanine, the CDR3 has 13 residues. Left in the record is the CDR3 DNA by itself, 39 bases read in frame from the first base. The germline V gene (reference sequence) supplies CDR1 GTSNPN and CDR2 SVGIG.